There are a few counts of the clone carrying this T cell receptor (beta chain). Its antigen remains unidentified. The sample originates from a study of CD8+ T cells in alopecia areata. Per the germline V gene, CDR1 is MGHDK and CDR2 is SYGVNS. V gave up 6 bases and J gave up 4 bases; unmatched junction bases: 6. This CDR3 contains 14 residues. Study observations and caveats: Within the top 100, expanded CD8+ clones significantly decreased with tofacitinib, as did scalp clonality. The treated group had a single nonresponder, limiting CD8+ expansion-response conclusions.

Treatment specified: oral pan-JAK inhibitor, 5-10 mg twice daily. It was from alopecia areata patients that lesional scalp punch biopsies and peripheral blood were collected. RNA was extracted and reverse transcribed into cDNA as the sequencing template. Sequenced by immunoSEQ multiplex PCR; TCRdb stores in-frame clones only, minus some. The sample includes under 110,000 clones, roughly three fifths seen only once; the top ten take 15% to 20%. Source: CD8+ T cells sorted from blood, taken between weeks 55 and 65, from a patient treated with tofacitinib. J is TRBJ2-3 and V is TRBV25-1; 8 nucleotides agree with TRBD2. This TCR was sampled from a human donor with alopecia areata. The CDR3 reads CASSPGGPADTQYF. CDR3 DNA: TGTGCCAGCAGCCCGGGGGGGCCTGCAGATACGCAGTATTTT.